This TCR beta chain originates from a study of beta chain features in type 1 diabetes. Sorting produced populations that all topped 98% purity. Every isolated RNA sample was fully reverse transcribed, so sequencing captured expressed TCRB transcripts. Sequencing used immunoSEQ multiplex PCR; TCRdb keeps in-frame clones, though not all of them. Here the sample spans about 640,000 clones, about an eighth being singletons. Study-wide results and limits: Moderately but significantly shorter TCRB CDR3s were found in Type 1 diabetes patients in all four CD4+ subsets. The similarity of naive, central memory and Treg TCRB repertoires appeared greater among patients than among healthy donors.

The germline gives CDR1 SGHTA, CDR2 FQGNSA. V shed 2 bases and J shed 4 bases, with 11 bases lying between them. This CDR3 contains 14 residues. A remark on this clone: What it binds is unknown.

This receptor was taken from a man aged 25-40 years with type 1 diabetes. The V call is TRBV7-2, the J call TRBJ1-2, with a possible D match to TRBD1 (5 bases). The sequencing input was naive CD4+ T cells from blood. CDR3 in DNA: TGTGCCAGCAGCTTATGGGGGTCTAGCTATGGCTACACCTTC. It yields the protein CASSLWGSSYGYTF.